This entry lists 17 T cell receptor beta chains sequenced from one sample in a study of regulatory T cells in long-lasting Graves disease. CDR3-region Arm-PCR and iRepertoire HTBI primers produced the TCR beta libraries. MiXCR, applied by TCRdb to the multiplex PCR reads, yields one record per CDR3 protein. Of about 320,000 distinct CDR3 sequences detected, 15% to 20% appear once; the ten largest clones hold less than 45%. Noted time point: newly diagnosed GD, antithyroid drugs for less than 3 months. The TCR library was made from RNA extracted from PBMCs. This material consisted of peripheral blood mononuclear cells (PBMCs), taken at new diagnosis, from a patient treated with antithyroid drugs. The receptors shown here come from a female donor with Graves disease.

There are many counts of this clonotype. This CDR3 is CASSLVGVNTGELFF. The CDR3 region has the DNA TGTGCCAGCAGCTTAGTAGGAGTAAACACCGGGGAGCTGTTTTTT. V and J are TRBV11-2 and TRBJ2-2, with D unresolved. The CDR3 covers 15 residues. In germline, CDR1 is SGHAT, CDR2 FQNNGV. Trimming cost V 1 base and J 2 bases, with 8 bases left between them.

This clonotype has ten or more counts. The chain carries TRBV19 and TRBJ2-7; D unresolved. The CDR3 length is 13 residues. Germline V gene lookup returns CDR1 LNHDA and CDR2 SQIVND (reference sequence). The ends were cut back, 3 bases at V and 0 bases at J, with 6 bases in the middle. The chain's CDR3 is CASSMQTSYEQYF. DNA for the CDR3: TGTGCCAGTAGTATGCAAACCTCCTACGAGCAGTACTTC.

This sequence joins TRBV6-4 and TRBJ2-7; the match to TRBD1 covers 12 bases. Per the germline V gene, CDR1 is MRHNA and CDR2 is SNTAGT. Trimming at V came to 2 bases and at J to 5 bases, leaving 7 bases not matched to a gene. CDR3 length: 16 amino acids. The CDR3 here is CASSDVKGQGADEQYF. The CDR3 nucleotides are TGTGCCAGCAGTGACGTGAAGGGACAGGGGGCCGACGAGCAGTACTTC.

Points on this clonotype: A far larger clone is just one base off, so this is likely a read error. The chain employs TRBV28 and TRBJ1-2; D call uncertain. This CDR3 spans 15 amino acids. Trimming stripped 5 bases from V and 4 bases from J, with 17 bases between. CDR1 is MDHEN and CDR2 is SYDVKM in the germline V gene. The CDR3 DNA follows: TGTGCCAGCAGTATTACAGAGCGGGCGGTCTATGGCTACACCTTC. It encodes CASSITERAVYGYTF.

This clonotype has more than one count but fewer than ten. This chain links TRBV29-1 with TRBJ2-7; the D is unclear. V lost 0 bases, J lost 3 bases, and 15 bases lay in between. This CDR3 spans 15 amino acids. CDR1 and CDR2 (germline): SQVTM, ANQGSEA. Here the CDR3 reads CSVEEIRGYNYEQYF. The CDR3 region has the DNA TGCAGCGTTGAAGAAATACGCGGTTATAACTACGAGCAGTACTTC.

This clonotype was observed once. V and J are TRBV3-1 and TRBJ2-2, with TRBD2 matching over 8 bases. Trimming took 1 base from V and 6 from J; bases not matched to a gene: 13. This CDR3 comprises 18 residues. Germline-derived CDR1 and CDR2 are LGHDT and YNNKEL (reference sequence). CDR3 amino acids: CASSQGPAEREIPGELFF. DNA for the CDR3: TGTGCCAGCAGCCAAGGACCCGCCGAGCGGGAGATTCCCGGGGAGCTGTTTTTT.

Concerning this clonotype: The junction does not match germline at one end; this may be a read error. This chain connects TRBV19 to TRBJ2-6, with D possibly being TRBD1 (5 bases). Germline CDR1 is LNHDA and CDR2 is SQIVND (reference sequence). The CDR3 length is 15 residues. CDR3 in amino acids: CASSPYHSGANVPTF. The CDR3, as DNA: TGTGCCAGTAGCCCATACCACTCTGGGGCCAACGTCCCGACTTTC.

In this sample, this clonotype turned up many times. The CDR3 DNA is TGTGCCAGCATAACTCCTAGCGGGCCCAACACCGGGGAGCTGTTTTTT. Its protein product is CASITPSGPNTGELFF. The chain is built from TRBV28 and TRBJ2-2; TRBD2 agrees at 8 bases. Unmatched junction bases numbered 9, after V lost 7 bases and J lost 2 bases. Per germline, CDR1 MDHEN and CDR2 SYDVKM. The length of the CDR3 is 16 residues.

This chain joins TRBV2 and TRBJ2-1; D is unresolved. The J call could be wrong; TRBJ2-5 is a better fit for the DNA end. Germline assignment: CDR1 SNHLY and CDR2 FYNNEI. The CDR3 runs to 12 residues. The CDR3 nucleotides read TGTGCCAGCAGCTTAGCTAGAGGGACCCAGTACTTC. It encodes CASSLARGTQYF.

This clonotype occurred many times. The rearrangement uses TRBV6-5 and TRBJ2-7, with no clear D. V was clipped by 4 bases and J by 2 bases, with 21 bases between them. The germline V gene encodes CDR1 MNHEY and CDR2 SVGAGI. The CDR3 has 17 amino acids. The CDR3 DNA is TGTGCCAGCAGTTTTGGCCCCCTTGTTTCAAGTACCTACGAGCAGTACTTC. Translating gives CASSFGPLVSSTYEQYF.

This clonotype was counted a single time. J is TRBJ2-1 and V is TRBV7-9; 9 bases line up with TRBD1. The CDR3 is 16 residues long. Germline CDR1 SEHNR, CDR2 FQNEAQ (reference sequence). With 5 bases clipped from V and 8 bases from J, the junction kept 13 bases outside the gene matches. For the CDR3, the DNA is TGTGCCAGCAGCCCTGGACAGGGGTCGGAGTTCTATGAGCAGTTCTTC. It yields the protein CASSPGQGSEFYEQFF.

CDR3 sequence reads: CASSPRTSGGQYF. The DNA for the CDR3 is TGTGCCAGCAGCCCCCGGACAAGTGGCGGGCAGTACTTC. This chain uses TRBV3-1 with TRBJ2-7, with D perhaps TRBD1 (5 bases). CDR1 and CDR2 (germline): LGHDT, YNNKEL (reference sequence). This CDR3 spans 13 amino acids. V was cut by 4 bases and J by 9 bases, with 16 bases left in between.

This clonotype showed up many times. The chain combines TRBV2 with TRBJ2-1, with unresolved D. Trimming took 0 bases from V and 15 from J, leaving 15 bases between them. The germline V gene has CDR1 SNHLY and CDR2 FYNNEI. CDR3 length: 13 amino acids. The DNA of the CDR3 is TGTGCCAGCAGTGAAGCGCCGGACCATGCTTGGTTCTTC. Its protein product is CASSEAPDHAWFF.

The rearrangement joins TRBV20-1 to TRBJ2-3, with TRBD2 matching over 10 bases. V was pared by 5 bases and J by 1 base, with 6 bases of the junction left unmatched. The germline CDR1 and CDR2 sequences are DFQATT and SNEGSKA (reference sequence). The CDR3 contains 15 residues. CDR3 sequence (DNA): TGCAGTGCTGGGAGCGGGAGGGTTCGCACAGATACGCAGTATTTT. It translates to CSAGSGRVRTDTQYF.

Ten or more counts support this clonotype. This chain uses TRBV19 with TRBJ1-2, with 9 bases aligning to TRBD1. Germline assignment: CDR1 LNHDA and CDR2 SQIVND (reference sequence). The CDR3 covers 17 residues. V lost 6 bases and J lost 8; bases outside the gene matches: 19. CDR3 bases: TGTGCCAGTAGCCGGGCACCTTGGGGACAGGGAATGAGGGGCTACACCTTC. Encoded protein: CASSRAPWGQGMRGYTF. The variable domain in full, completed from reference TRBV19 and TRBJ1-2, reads DGGITQSPKYLFRKEGQNVTLSCEQNLNHDAMYWYRQDPGQGLRLIYYSQIVNDFQKGDIAEGYSVSREKKESFPLTVTSAQKNPTAFYLCASSRAPWGQGMRGYTFGSGTRLTVV.

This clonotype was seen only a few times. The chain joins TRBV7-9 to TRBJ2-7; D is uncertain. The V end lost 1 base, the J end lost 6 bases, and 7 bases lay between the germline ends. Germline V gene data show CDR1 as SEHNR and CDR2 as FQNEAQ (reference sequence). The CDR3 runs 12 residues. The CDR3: CASSLVELEQYF. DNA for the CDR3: TGTGCCAGCAGCTTAGTAGAGCTCGAGCAGTACTTC.

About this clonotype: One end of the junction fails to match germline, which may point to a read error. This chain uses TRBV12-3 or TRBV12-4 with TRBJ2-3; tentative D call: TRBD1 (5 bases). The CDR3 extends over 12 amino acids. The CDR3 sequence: CANSLGADTQYF. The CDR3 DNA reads TGTGCCAACAGTTTAGGGGCAGATACGCAGTATTTT.